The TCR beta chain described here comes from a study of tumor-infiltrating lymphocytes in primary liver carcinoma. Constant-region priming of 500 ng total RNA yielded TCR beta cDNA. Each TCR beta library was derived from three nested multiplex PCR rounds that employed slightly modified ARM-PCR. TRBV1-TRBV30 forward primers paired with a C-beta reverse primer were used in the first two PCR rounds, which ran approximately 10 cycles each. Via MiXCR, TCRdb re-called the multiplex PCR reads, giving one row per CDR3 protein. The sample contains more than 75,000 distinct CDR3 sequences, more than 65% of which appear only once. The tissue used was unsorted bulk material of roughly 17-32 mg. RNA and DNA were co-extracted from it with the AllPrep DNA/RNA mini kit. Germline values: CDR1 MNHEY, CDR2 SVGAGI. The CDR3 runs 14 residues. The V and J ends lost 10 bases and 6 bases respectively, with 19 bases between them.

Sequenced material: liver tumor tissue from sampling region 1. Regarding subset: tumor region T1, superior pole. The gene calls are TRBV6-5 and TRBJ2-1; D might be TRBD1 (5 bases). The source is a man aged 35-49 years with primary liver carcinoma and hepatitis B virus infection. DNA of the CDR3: TGTGCCAACAGGCCGCTTGGACAATCCAATGAGCAGTTCTTC. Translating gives CANRPLGQSNEQFF.